This T cell receptor beta chain originates from a study of blood T cells in healthy people across ages. The CDR3 contains 12 residues. Between the trimmed V and J ends, which lost 4 bases and 3 bases, there was a span of 5 bases. CDR1 and CDR2 (germline): KGHDR, SFDVKD. There were at least 6 micrograms of total RNA extracted from every sample. PCR was performed a second time for roughly 7 to 12 cycles using a sample-barcoded 5' primer and a J-beta primer mix. TCRdb itself ran the 5' RACE reads through MiXCR, one entry per CDR3 protein. Of about 760,000 distinct CDR3 sequences listed, around 50% are singletons.

The chain carries TRBV24-1 and TRBJ1-1; D uncertain. This clonotype originated in a man aged 40-50 years in good health. The specimen sequenced was blood. The CDR3 protein is CATSDTDTEAFF. The CDR3 region has the DNA TGTGCCACCAGTGACACGGACACTGAAGCTTTCTTT.